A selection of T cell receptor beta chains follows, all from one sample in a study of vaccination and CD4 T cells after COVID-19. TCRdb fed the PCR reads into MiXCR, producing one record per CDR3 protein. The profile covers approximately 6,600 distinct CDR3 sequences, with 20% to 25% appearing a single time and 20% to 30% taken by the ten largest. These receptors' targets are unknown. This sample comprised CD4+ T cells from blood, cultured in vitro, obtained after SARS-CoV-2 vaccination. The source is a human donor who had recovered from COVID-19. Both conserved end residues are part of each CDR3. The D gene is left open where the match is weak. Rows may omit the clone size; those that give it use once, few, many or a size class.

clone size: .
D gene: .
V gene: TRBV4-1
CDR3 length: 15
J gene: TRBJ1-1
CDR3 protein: CASSPAYERGTEAFF
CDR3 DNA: TGCGCCAGCAGCCCCGCATACGAACGAGGGACTGAAGCTTTCTTT

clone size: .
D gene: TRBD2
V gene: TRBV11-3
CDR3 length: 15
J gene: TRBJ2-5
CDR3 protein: CASSLVAGGAETQYF
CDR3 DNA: TGTGCCAGCAGCTTAGTTGCGGGGGGGGCAGAGACCCAGTACTTC

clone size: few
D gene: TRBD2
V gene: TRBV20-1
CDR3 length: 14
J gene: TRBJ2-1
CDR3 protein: CSAGAGGLYNEQFF
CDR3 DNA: TGCAGTGCTGGAGCGGGAGGGCTCTACAATGAGCAGTTCTTC

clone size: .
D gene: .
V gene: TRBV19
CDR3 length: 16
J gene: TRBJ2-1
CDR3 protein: CASSMPVKGVYNEQFF
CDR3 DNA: TGTGCCAGTAGTATGCCCGTCAAGGGGGTTTACAATGAGCAGTTCTTC

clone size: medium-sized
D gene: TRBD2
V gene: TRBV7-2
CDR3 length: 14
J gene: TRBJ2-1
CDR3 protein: CASSPPGLPGEQFF
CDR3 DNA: TGTGCCAGCAGCCCACCGGGACTACCGGGTGAGCAGTTCTTC

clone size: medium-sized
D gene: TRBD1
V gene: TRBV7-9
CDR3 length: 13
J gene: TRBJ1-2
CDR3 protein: CASSSGTVYGYTF
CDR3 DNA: TGTGCCAGCAGCTCCGGGACAGTCTATGGCTACACCTTC

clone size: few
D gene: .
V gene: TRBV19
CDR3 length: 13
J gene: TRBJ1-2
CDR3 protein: CASTEGPAYGYTF
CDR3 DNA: TGTGCCAGTACAGAGGGGCCGGCCTATGGCTACACCTTC

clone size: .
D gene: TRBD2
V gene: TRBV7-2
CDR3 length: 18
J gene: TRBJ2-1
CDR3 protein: CASRRGVGLAAAVYEQFF
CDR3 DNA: TGTGCCAGCAGACGAGGGGTGGGACTAGCGGCGGCCGTCTATGAGCAGTTCTTC

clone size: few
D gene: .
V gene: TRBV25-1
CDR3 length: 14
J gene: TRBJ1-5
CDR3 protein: CASSEYGDSRPQHF
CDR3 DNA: TGTGCCAGCAGTGAATATGGGGACTCCCGGCCCCAGCATTTT

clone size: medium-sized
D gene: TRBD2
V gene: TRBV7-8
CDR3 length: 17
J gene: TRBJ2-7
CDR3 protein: CASSPSRPGLGGYEQYF
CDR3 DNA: TGTGCCAGCAGTCCATCACGGCCGGGACTAGGTGGGTACGAGCAGTACTTC

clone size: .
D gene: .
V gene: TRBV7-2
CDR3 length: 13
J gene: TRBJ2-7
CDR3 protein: CASSLVQTYEQYF
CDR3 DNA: TGTGCCAGCAGCTTAGTACAGACCTACGAGCAGTACTTC

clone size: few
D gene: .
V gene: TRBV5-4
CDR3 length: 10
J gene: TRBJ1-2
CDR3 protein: CASSFDGYTF
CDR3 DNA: TGTGCCAGCAGCTTTGACGGCTACACCTTC

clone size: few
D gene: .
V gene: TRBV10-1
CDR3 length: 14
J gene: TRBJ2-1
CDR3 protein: CASSESEIVNEQFF
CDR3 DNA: TGCGCCAGCAGTGAGTCGGAGATAGTCAATGAGCAGTTCTTC

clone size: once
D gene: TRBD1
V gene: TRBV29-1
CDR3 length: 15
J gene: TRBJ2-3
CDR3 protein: CSAAGTGAGTDTQYF
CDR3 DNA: TGCAGCGCCGCCGGGACAGGGGCTGGCACAGATACGCAGTATTTT

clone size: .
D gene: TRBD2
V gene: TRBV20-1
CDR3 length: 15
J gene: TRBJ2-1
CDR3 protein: CSASRRGIFGNEQFF
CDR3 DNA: TGCAGTGCTAGTCGGCGGGGGATTTTCGGGAATGAGCAGTTCTTC

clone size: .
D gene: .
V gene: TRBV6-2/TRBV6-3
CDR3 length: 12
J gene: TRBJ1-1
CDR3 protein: CASSYGYTEAFF
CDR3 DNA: TGTGCCAGCAGTTACGGGTACACTGAAGCTTTCTTT

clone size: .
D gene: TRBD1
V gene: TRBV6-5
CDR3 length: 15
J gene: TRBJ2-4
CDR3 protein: CASSYYAGGKNIQYF
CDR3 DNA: TGTGCCAGCAGTTACTATGCAGGGGGCAAAAACATTCAGTACTTC

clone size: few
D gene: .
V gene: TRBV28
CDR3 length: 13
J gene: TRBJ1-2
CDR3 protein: CASWDNVDYGYTF
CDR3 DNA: TGTGCCAGCTGGGACAATGTCGACTATGGCTACACCTTC

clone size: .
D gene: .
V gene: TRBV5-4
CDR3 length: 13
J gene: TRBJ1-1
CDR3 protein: CASSLITGHEAFF
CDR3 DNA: TGTGCCAGCAGCTTGATTACAGGGCATGAAGCTTTCTTT

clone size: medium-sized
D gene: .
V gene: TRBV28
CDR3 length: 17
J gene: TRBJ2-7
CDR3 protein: CASNLYDWVKGSYEQYF
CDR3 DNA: TGTGCCAGCAACTTATACGACTGGGTGAAGGGCTCCTACGAGCAGTACTTC

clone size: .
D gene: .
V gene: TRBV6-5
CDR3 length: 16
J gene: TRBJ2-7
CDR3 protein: CASSYSVVGESYEQYF
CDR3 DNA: TGTGCCAGCAGTTACTCTGTTGTAGGGGAGTCCTACGAGCAGTACTTC

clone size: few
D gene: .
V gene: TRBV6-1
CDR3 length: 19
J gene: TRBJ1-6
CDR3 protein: CASSEAVWDRTSYNSPLHF
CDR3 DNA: TGTGCCAGCAGTGAAGCCGTATGGGATCGCACCTCCTATAATTCACCCCTCCACTTT

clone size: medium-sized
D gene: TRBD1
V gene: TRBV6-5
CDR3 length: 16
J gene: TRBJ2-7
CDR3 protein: CASSYHIRTGIYEQYF
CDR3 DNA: TGTGCCAGCAGTTACCACATACGGACAGGGATCTACGAGCAGTACTTC

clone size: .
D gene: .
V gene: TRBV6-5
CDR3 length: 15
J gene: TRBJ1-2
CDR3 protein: CASSYSGTPNYGYTF
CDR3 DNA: TGTGCCAGCAGTTACTCCGGGACGCCAAACTATGGCTACACCTTC

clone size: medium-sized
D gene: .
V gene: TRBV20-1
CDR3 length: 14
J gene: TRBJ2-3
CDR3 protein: CSPLWTRPRDTQYF
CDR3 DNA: TGCAGTCCACTATGGACTCGCCCACGCGATACGCAGTATTTT

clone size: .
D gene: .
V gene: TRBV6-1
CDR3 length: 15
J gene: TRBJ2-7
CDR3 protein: CASSEAPGASYEQYF
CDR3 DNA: TGTGCCAGCAGTGAAGCGCCAGGGGCCTCCTACGAGCAGTACTTC

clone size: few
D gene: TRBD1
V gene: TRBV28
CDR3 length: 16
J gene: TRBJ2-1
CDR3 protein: CASSPTTGGSYNEQFF
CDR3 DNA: TGTGCCAGCAGCCCTACTACAGGGGGCTCCTACAATGAGCAGTTCTTC

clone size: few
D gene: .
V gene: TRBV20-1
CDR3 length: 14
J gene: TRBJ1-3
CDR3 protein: CSARDGATGNTIYF
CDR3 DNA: TGCAGTGCTAGAGATGGGGCTACTGGAAACACCATATATTTT

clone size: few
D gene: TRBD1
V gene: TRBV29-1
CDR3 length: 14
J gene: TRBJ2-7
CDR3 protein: CSVGRGTGGYEQYF
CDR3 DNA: TGCAGCGTCGGTCGCGGGACAGGGGGCTACGAGCAGTACTTC

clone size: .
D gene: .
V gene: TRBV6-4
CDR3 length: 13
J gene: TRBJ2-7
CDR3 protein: CASSAGPSYEQYF
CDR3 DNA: TGTGCCAGCAGTGCAGGGCCCTCCTACGAGCAGTACTTC

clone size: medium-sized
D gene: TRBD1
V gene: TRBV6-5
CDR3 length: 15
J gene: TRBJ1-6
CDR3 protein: CASSYWDRGNSPLHF
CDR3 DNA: TGTGCCAGCAGTTACTGGGACAGGGGGAACTCACCCCTCCACTTT

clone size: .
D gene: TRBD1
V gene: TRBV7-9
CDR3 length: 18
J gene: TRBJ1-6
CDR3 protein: CASSGPDRVLSYNSPLHF
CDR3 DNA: TGTGCCAGCAGCGGCCCAGACAGGGTCCTCTCCTATAATTCACCCCTCCACTTT

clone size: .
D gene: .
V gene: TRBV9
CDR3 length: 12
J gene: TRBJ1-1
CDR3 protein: CASSAYGTEAFF
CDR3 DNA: TGTGCCAGCAGCGCCTATGGGACTGAAGCTTTCTTT

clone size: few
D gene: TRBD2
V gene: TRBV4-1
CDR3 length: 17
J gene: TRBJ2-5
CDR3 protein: CASSQGTSGGRRETQYF
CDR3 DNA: TGCGCCAGCAGCCAAGGGACTAGCGGGGGCCGGAGAGAGACCCAGTACTTC

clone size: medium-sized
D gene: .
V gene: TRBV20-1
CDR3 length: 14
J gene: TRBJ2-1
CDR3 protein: CSAWGQGTSGEQFF
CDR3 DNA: TGCAGTGCTTGGGGACAGGGGACTAGCGGAGAGCAGTTCTTC